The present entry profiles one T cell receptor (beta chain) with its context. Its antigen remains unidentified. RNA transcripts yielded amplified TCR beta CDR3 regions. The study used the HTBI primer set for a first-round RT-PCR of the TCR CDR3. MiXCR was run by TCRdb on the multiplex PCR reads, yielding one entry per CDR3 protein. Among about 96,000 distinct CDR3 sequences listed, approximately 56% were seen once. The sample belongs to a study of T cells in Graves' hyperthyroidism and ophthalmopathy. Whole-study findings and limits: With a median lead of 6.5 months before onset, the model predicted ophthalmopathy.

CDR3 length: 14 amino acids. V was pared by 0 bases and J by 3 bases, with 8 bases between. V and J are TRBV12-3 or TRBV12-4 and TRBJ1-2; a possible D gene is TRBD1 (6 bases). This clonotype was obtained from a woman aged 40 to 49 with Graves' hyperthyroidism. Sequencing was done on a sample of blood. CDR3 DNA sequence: TGTGCCAGCAGTTTAGCGGGGGGCCACTATGGCTACACCTTC. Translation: CASSLAGGHYGYTF.